The source of this T cell receptor (beta chain) is a study of PD-L1 blockade in urothelial cancer. Libraries were prepared by immunoSEQ multiplex PCR; TCRdb keeps only in-frame clonotypes and omits some of them. Of about 45,000 clones listed, roughly 88% were seen once; the top ten hold around 25%. Regarding time point: pretreatment peripheral blood. The CDR3 contains 15 residues. Germline assignment: CDR1 KGHSH and CDR2 LQKENI. V lost 0 bases, J lost 7 bases, and 14 bases lay in between. This TCR derives from a donor older than 35 with urothelial cancer. The sample in question was PBMCs, obtained around atezolizumab (anti-PD-L1) treatment. J is TRBJ2-3 and V is TRBV18, with D possibly TRBD2 on 5 matching bases. The CDR3 nucleotides read TGTGCCAGCTCACCACCGGTGGTCCCGGGGTATACGCAGTATTTT. It encodes CASSPPVVPGYTQYF.